This T cell receptor beta chain was identified in a study of identical twins. Healthy Caucasians were all of the donors. Regarding this clonotype: Its antigen is not identified.

Germline-derived CDR1 and CDR2 are SGHTA and FQGTGA. This CDR3 region has 16 residues. Trimming shortened V by 0 bases and J by 0 bases, and 9 bases separated the two germline ends. Template switching created a universal primer site, and the cDNA included unique molecular identifiers. In TCRdb, the 5' RACE reads were re-called with MiXCR into one record per CDR3 protein. The sample lists 420,000 or so distinct CDR3 sequences; 15% to 20% were seen once. Whole-study results and caveats: The study found excess low generation probability among twin-shared out-of-frame alpha sequences. For cord blood, abundant beta clonotypes had fewer insertions, unlike memory repertoires, which showed none.

The chain employs TRBV7-3 and TRBJ1-3; D might be TRBD1 (5 bases). The specimen was naive T cells sorted from blood. This clonotype was obtained from a man aged 45 to 65 in good health. The CDR3 sequence: CASSLTGPSSGNTIYF. As DNA, the CDR3 is TGTGCCAGCAGCTTAACGGGACCGAGCTCTGGAAACACCATATATTTT.